This T cell receptor (beta chain) stems from a study of blood T cells in healthy people across ages. Regarding the study as a whole: In older individuals, TCR beta diversity per million T cells was lower, falling roughly linearly with age.

Together with a sample-barcoded 5' primer, a J-beta primer mix was included in a second PCR lasting 7 to 11 cycles. TCRdb recomputed calls from the 5' RACE reads with MiXCR, one row per CDR3 protein. The sample shows under 800,000 distinct CDR3 sequences, approximately 43% of them seen only once. J lost 9 bases, V lost 2 bases, and 8 bases had no gene match. Germline V gives CDR1 MNHEY, CDR2 SVGAGI. This CDR3 contains 15 residues. This clonotype was observed a handful of times. Its matching antigen is unknown. This TCR was recovered from a woman between 55 and 75 years old in good health. This rearrangement joins TRBV6-5 to TRBJ2-1; 9 nucleotides match TRBD1. Material: blood. The CDR3 region is CASSYPTGGKGEQFF. CDR3 coding DNA: TGTGCCAGCAGTTACCCGACAGGGGGAAAGGGTGAGCAGTTCTTC.